This T cell receptor (beta chain) originates from a study of identical twins. TCRdb reprocessed the 5' RACE reads with MiXCR, giving one entry per CDR3 protein. There are over 550,000 distinct CDR3 sequences in the sample; around 7.5% occur only once, and approximately 1.5% lies in the top ten. There are many counts of this clonotype. Trimming took off 4 bases at V and 7 bases at J, with 17 bases between the two ends. This CDR3 contains 15 residues. The same sample was also studied in work on yellow fever vaccine responses in identical twins.

The sample consisted of PBMCs. The J gene is TRBJ2-1, the V gene TRBV12-3 or TRBV12-4; D might be TRBD1 or TRBD2, each matching 6 bases. The origin of this receptor is a woman between 18 and 29 years old in good health. Here the CDR3 reads CASSSRDTRGNEQFF. The CDR3, as DNA: TGTGCCAGCAGTTCAAGGGACACCCGGGGGAATGAGCAGTTCTTC.